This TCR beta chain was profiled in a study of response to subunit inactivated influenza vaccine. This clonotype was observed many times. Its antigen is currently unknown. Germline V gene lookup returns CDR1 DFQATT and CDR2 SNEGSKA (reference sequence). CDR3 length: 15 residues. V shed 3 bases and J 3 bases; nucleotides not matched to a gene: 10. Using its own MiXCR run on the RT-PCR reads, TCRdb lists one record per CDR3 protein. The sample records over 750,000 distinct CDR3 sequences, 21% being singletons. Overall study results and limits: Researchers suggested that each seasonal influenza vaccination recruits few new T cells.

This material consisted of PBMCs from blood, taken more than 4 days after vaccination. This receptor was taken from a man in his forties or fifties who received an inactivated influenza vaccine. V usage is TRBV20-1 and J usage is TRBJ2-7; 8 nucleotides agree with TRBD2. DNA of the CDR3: TGCAGTGCTAGCAGGCGGGCGACTAGCGACTACGAGCAGTACTTC. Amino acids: CSASRRATSDYEQYF.